What follows describes a single T cell receptor (beta chain). The record originates from a study of blood T cell repertoires in COVID-19. In the study overall: PBMCs, B-cell-depleted T cells, or T cells were the source of the cDNA or gDNA that made up the material.

Per the original methods: Estimated nucleated cell counts came from reference gene primer amplification. Profiling relied on immunoSEQ multiplex PCR, and the TCRdb table lists in-frame clones only, not all of them. Clone size and the V and J calls come from that table; the DNA yielded D and trimming. Among fewer than 80,000 clones listed, approximately 87% were seen once. V was cut by 5 bases and J by 4 bases, with 9 bases left in between. Germline CDR1 and CDR2: SGHVS and FQNEAQ. This CDR3 is 14 amino acids long. Sequencing was performed on peripheral blood. The chain has TRBV7-8 and TRBJ2-6, with D unclear. The source is a human donor in a cohort sampled during active COVID-19. As DNA, the CDR3 is TGTGCCAGCAGCCCAGTGGTGGGGGCCAACGTCCTGACTTTC. Translated, it gives CASSPVVGANVLTF.